This TCR beta chain emerged from a study of cytomegalovirus exposure and HLA in healthy donors. The wider study: Earlier, some 180 million T cells were analyzed, and 117 million unique TCR beta sequences were found among them.

Regarding donors, all were healthy bone marrow donors. V gave up 0 bases and J gave up 5 bases; unmatched junction bases: 2. CDR1 and CDR2 from the germline V gene are SGDLS and YYNGEE. This CDR3 is built from 15 residues. Both 60 Vbeta primers and 13 Jbeta primers went into the PCR. Using immunoSEQ multiplex PCR, the repertoire was profiled, and TCRdb retains in-frame clones only, with some absent. The sample carries more than 95,000 clones, 60% to 80% recorded once. This sequence originates from a woman in her 50s in good health and CMV-seronegative. This rearrangement joins TRBV9 to TRBJ2-5; TRBD2 aligns across 12 bases. The sequenced sample consisted of PBMCs. In nucleotides, the CDR3 is TGTGCCAGCAGCGTAGCCGGACTAGCGGGGGAGACCCAGTACTTC. Its protein is CASSVAGLAGETQYF.